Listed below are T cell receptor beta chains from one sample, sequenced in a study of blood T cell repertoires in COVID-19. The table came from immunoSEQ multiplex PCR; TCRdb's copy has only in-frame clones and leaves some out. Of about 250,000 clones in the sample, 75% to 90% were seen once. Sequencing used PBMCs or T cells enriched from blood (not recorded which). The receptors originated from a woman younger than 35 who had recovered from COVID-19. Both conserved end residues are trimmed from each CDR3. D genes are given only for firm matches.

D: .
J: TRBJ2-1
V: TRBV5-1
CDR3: ASSLESGSRVNEQF

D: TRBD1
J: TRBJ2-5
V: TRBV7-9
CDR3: ASSLSGRGLETQY

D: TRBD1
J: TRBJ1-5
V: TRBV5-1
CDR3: ASSLGQEHQPQH

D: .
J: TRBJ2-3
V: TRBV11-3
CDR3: ASSSRATDTQY

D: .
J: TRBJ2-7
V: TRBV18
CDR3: ASSPDSSYEQY

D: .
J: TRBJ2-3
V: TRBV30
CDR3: AWSDWGVSTDTQY

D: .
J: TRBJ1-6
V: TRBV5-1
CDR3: ASSLAASSYNSPLH

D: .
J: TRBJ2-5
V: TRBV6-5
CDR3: ASSYSSKGETQY

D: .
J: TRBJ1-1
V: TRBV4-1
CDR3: ASSPVPLGGALNTEAF

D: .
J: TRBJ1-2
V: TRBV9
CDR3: ASSGGTLGYT

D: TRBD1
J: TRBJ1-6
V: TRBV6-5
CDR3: ASILTGFGSLH

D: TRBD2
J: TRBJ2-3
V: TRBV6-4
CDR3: ASSLAGGTTDTQY

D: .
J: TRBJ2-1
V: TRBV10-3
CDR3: AISDLSNEQF

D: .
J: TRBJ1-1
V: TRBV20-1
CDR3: SASWEGRLTEAF

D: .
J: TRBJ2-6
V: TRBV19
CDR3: ASSTLMEANSGANVLT

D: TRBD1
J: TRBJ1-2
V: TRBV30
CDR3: AWSFWDRGYYGYT

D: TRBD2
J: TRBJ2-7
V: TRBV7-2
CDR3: ASSFSGGRVNYEQY

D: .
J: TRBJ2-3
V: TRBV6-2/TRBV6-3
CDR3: ASSYETGMVTDTQY

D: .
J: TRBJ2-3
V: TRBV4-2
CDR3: ASSQPHLGGADTQY

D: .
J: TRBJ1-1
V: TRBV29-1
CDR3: SVDGDQGYTEAF

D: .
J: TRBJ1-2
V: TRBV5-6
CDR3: ASSLASTSGYT

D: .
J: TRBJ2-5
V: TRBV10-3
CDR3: AISEFRSGETQY

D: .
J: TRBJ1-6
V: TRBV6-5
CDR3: ASSRPDRVNSPLH

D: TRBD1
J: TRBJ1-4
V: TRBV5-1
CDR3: ASSLGQGAPNEKLF

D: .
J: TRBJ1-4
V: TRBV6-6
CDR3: ASRLRTATNEKLF

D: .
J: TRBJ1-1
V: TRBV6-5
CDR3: ASSYSTGGTNTEAF

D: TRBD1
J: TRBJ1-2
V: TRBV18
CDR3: ASSRETGGRSGYT

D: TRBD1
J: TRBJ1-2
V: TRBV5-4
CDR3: ASSSGTGLFHGYT

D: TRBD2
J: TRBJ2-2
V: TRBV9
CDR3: ASSHPAGGPNTGELF

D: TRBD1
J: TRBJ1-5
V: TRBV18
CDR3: ASSPVGQGAPVQPQH

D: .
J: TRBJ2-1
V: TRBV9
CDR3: ASNIRGSGNEQF

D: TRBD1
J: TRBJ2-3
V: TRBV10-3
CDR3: AIKGQGGVTDTQY

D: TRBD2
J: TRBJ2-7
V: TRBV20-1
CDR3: SASNPISGETYEQY

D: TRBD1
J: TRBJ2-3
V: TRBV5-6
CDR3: ASSVITGAADTQY

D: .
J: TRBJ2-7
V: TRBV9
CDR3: ASSVGTASYEQY

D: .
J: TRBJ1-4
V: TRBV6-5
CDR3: ASSPGAADEKLF

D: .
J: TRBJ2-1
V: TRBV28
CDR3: ASSLGSGNTYNEQF

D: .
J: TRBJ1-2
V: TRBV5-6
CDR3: ASSSTVNYGYT

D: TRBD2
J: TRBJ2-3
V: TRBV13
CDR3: ASSFRASGGTDTQY